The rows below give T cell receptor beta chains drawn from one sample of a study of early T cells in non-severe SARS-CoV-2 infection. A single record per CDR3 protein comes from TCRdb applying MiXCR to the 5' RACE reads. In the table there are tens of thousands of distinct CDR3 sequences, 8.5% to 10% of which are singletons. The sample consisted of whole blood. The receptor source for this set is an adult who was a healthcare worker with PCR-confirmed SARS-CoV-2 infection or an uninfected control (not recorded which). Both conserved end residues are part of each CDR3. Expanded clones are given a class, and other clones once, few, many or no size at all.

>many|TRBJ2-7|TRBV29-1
CSGGTAPYEQYF
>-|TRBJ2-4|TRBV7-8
CASSLAKGSAKNVQYF
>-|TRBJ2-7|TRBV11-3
CASSKGQGPSYEQYF
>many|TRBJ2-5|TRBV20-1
CSARGMSGDQETQYF
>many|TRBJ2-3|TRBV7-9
CASSSAETPDTDTQYF
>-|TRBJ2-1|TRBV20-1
CSTVRGPSSYNEQFF
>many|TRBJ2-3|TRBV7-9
CASSPRTSGHPDTQYF
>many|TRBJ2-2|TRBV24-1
CATSARTPRGSGELFF
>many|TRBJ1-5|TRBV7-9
CASTFQGPDFNQPQHF
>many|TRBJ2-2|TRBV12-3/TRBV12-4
CASTPRLGNTGELFF
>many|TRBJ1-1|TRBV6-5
CASSNNRGTEAFF
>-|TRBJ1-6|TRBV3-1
CASSPGPNNSPLHF
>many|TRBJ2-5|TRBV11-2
CASSLSAEETQYF
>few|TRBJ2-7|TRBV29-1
CSVARDFYEQYF
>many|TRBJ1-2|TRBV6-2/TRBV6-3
CASRRGDRLYYGYTF
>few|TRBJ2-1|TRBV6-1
CASSIEGPVYNEQFF
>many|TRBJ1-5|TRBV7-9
CASSGTESNQPQHF
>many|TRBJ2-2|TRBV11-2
CASSLGHNTGELFF
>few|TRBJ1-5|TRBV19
CASSRNNQPQHF
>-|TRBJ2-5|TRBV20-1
CSAYSDGVETQYF
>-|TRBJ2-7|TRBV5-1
CASSPRAQTIYEQYF
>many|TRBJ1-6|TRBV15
CATSRGLMGARDSPLHF
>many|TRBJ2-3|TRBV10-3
CATAPSTGGLTDTQYF
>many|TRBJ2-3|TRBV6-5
CASSPRRDRAGDTQYF
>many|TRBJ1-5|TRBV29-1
CSVTTGVGQPQHF
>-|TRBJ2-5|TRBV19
CASSFDREETQYF
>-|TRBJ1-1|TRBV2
CASSETPDRARTEAFF
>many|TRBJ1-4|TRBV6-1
CASSGGSINEKLFF
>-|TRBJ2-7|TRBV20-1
CSAVGLASYEQYF
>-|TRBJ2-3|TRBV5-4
CVSSPRPLLSTDTQYF
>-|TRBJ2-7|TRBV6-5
CASSATLDSSYEQYF
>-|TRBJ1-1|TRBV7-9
CASSPPGQRAEAFF
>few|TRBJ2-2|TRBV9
CASSPVGAGELFF
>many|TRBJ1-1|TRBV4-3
CASSQGIRHPEAFF
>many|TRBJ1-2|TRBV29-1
CSVEDLPGGGYTF
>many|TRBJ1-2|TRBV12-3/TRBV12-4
CASSARGTGGYTF
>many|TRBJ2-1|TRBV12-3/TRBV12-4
CASRRSTRNEQFF
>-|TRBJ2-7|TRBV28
CASMDNNSYEQYF
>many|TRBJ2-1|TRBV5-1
CASSLIREELFF
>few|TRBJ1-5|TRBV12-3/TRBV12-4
CASSRQGDQPQHF
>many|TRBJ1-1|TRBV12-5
CASGFANTEAFF
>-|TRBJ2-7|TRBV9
CASSKTSASYEQYF
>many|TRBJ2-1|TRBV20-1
CSAGGWARDSYNEQFF